This T cell receptor beta chain originates from a study of glioma-infiltrating T cells. Findings and limits, study-wide: Gliomas, especially low-grade, showed above-expected tissue-blood divergence; non-neoplastic patients showed below. Very few CDR3 sequences were shared between tissue and blood.

Trimming took 4 bases from V and 3 from J, leaving 12 bases between them. The CDR3 extends over 14 amino acids. Germline lookup yields CDR1 SEHNR and CDR2 FQNEAQ (reference sequence). As for this clonotype: Its matching antigen is unknown.

Amplification of TCR alpha and beta CDR3 regions from RNA used iRepertoire nested multiplex PCR. Tissue mRNA or PBMC total RNA, roughly 90-400 ng, went into one-step reverse transcription and amplification. TCRdb processed the multiplex PCR reads anew with MiXCR; each CDR3 protein has one entry. The repertoire holds 400,000 or so distinct CDR3 sequences, with roughly 41% as singletons. The sequenced material came from glioma tissue, nonneoplastic brain tissue, or PBMCs (not recorded which). The chain has TRBV7-9 and TRBJ1-2; D gene unclear. The TCR originated in a human donor with low-grade glioma or glioblastoma, undergoing nonglioma brain surgery, or in good health (not recorded which). The chain's CDR3 is CASSYDPLYYGYTF. In DNA, the CDR3 is TGTGCCAGCAGCTATGACCCCCTCTACTATGGCTACACCTTC.